Following are 13 T cell receptor beta chains from one sample sequenced in a study of blood T cell repertoires in COVID-19. Using immunoSEQ multiplex PCR, the repertoire was profiled, and TCRdb retains in-frame clones only, with some absent. The table lists approximately 150,000 clones, about 81% of them singletons. Sequenced input: peripheral blood. These receptors were obtained from an elderly woman with acute or convalescent COVID-19.

This chain uses TRBV15 with TRBJ2-7; 9 bases line up with TRBD1. Germline V gene sequence: CDR1 LNHNV, CDR2 YYDKDF (reference sequence). Trimming took 0 bases from V and 2 from J; bases not matched to a gene: 2. The CDR3 extends over 15 amino acids. The CDR3 DNA reads as TGTGCCACCAGCAGAGAAGGGACAGGGACCTACGAGCAGTACTTC. Encoded protein: CATSREGTGTYEQYF.

The rearrangement uses TRBV15 and TRBJ1-2; unclear D gene. CDR1 LNHNV and CDR2 YYDKDF come from the germline V gene (reference sequence). This CDR3 has 15 amino acids. V lost 5 bases and J lost 8, with 21 bases in between. In nucleotides, the CDR3 is TGTGCCACCAGCCGCGCGCCACCCACTAGTTGGGGCTACACCTTC. Protein: CATSRAPPTSWGYTF.

The chain couples TRBV13 to TRBJ1-1, with 9 positions matching TRBD1. V was clipped by 5 bases and J by 5 bases; unmatched bases: 6. The CDR3 runs to 14 residues. The V gene's germline CDR1 is PRHDT and CDR2 FYEKMQ (reference sequence). The CDR3 DNA follows: TGTGCCAGCAGCGATGACAGGGGGGATACTGAAGCTTTCTTT. Translating gives CASSDDRGDTEAFF.

This clone was recorded only once. V gene TRBV7-9 combines with J gene TRBJ1-2; 10 bases fit TRBD1. Trimming cost V 5 bases and J 9 bases; bases outside gene matches: 6. The CDR3 length is 13 residues. Germline assignment: CDR1 SEHNR and CDR2 FQNEAQ (reference sequence). CDR3 bases: TGTGCCAGCAGCCCGGGACAGGGGAGAAGCTACACCTTC. It specifies CASSPGQGRSYTF.

The chain couples TRBV25-1 to TRBJ2-3, with 10 bases identical to TRBD2. CDR3 length: 15 amino acids. V dropped 7 bases and J dropped 8; count of bases not matched to a gene: 12. In germline, CDR1 is MGHDK, CDR2 SYGVNS. The CDR3 coding sequence is TGTGCCAGCACGGCTAGCGGGAGCGCTTTAGCTACGCAGTATTTT. The encoded protein is CASTASGSALATQYF.

The J gene is TRBJ2-1, the V gene TRBV25-1; D ambiguous. This CDR3 has 14 amino acids. Germline lookup yields CDR1 MGHDK and CDR2 SYGVNS. V was cut by 4 bases and J by 6 bases, with 13 bases left in between. Here the CDR3 reads CASSGRRPSNEQFF. The CDR3 DNA sequence: TGTGCCAGCAGTGGGAGAAGACCGTCCAATGAGCAGTTCTTC.

The chain couples TRBV5-1 to TRBJ1-2; D is undetermined. In germline, CDR1 is SGHRS, CDR2 YFSETQ. V lost 1 base and J lost 0, with 13 bases in between. The CDR3 has 16 amino acids. This CDR3 is CASSLSAGSANYGYTF. The CDR3 DNA follows: TGCGCCAGCAGCTTGTCGGCAGGATCGGCTAACTATGGCTACACCTTC.

The CDR3: CASSQTSGSYNEQFF. The CDR3 nucleotides are TGCGCCAGCAGCCAAACTAGCGGGAGCTACAATGAGCAGTTCTTC. J is TRBJ2-1 and V is TRBV4-3; 11 bases fit TRBD2. V shed 2 bases and J 3 bases; nucleotides not matched to a gene: 0. Germline CDR1 reads LGHNA; CDR2 reads YSLEER. This CDR3 region has 15 residues.

This clone was counted only a few times. The gene calls are TRBV7-8 and TRBJ1-2, with TRBD1 matching 7 bases. CDR1 is SGHVS, CDR2 FQNEAQ, per germline. The V and J ends lost 5 bases and 2 bases, in that order; junction bases with no gene match: 5. The CDR3 sequence is 14 residues long. The CDR3 sequence is CASSLEGANYGYTF. CDR3 coding DNA: TGTGCCAGCAGCCTAGAGGGGGCCAACTATGGCTACACCTTC.

J is TRBJ1-4 and V is TRBV9; D is ambiguous. The V end was cut by 0 bases, the J end by 7 bases, with 13 bases between. Per germline, CDR1 SGDLS and CDR2 YYNGEE. The CDR3 runs 15 residues. The CDR3 region has the DNA TGTGCCAGCAGCGTAGGGGCACAATACGGTGAAAAACTGTTTTTT. Protein: CASSVGAQYGEKLFF.

Comments on this clone: One end of the junction varies from germline; a read error may be responsible. The genes are TRBV4-1 and TRBJ1-1; 9 bases agree with TRBD1. The CDR3 has 18 amino acids. CDR1 is MGHRA, CDR2 YSYEKL, per germline. DNA for the CDR3: TGCGCCAGCAGTCAAGCTCGGGGGGGGACAGGGCCGAACACTGAAGCTTTCTTT. This translates into CASSQARGGTGPNTEAFF.

This chain links TRBV21-1 with TRBJ1-3; the D segment call TRBD1 is taken from the table without a DNA check. TRBV21-1 is a listed pseudogene. This CDR3 has 14 amino acids. As DNA, the CDR3 is TGTGCCAGCACCGAACAGGGTACTGGAAACACCATATATTTT. Translating it yields CASTEQGTGNTIYF.

This clone was observed a single time. The rearrangement joins TRBV18 to TRBJ1-1; D perhaps matches TRBD1 (6 bases). V gave up 5 bases and J gave up 1 base, with 11 bases separating them. CDR1 and CDR2 from the germline V gene are KGHSH and LQKENI. The CDR3 is 14 residues long. CDR3: CASSSTQGNTEAFF. The CDR3 DNA reads TGTGCCAGCTCATCGACACAGGGGAACACTGAAGCTTTCTTT.